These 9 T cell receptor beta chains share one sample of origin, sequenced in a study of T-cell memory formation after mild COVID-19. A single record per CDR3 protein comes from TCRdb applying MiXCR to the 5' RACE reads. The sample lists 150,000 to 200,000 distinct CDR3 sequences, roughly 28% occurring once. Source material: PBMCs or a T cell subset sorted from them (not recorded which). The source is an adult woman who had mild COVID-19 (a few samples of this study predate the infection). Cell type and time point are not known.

The CDR3 is CASLPWDSATDTQYF. The DNA of the CDR3 is TGTGCCAGCCTCCCCTGGGACAGTGCCACAGATACGCAGTATTTT. The J gene is TRBJ2-3, the V gene TRBV12-3 or TRBV12-4; TRBD1 agrees at 7 bases. V trimming: 8 bases; J trimming: 2 bases; junction bases outside the gene matches: 10. The CDR3 length is 15 residues.

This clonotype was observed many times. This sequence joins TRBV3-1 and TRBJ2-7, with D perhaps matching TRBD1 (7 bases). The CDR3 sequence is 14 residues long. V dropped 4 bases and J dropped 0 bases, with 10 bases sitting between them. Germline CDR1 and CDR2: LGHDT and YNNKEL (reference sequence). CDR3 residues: CASSRGDSSYEQYF. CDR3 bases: TGTGCCAGCAGCCGGGGGGACAGCTCCTACGAGCAGTACTTC.

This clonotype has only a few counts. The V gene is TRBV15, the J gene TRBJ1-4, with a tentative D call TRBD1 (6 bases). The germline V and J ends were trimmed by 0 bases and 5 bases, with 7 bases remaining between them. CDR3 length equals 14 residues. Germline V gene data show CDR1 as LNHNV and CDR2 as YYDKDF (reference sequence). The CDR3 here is CATSREQGNEKLFF. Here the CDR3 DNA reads TGTGCCACCAGCAGAGAGCAGGGGAATGAAAAACTGTTTTTT. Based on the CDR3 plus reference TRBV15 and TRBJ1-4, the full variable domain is DAMVIQNPRYQVTQFGKPVTLSCSQTLNHNVMYWYQQKSSQAPKLLFHYYDKDFNNEADTPDNFQSRRPNTSFCFLDIRSPGLGDTAMYLCATSREQGNEKLFFGSGTQLSVL.

In DNA form, the CDR3 reads TGTGCCAGCAGTCGGACATCAACTAATGAAAAACTGTTTTTT. Translated: CASSRTSTNEKLFF. The chain is built from TRBV6-5 and TRBJ1-4; D is possibly TRBD1 (5 bases). Germline-derived CDR1 and CDR2 are MNHEY and SVGAGI. This CDR3 spans 14 amino acids. Trimming took off 5 bases at V and 0 bases at J, with 7 bases between the two ends.

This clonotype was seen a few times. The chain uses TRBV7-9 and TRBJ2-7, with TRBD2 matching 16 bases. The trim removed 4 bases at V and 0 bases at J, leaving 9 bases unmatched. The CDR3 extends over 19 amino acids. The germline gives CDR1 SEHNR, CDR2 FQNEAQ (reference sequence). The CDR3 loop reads CASSSTPGLAGGNSYEQYF. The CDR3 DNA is TGTGCCAGCAGCTCTACCCCGGGACTAGCGGGAGGGAACTCCTACGAGCAGTACTTC.

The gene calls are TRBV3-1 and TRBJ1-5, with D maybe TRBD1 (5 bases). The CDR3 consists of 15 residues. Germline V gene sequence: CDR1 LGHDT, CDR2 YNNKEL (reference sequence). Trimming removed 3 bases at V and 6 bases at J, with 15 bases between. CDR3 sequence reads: CASSQGRTLGQPQHF. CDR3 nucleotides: TGTGCCAGCAGCCAGGGACGGACCCTTGGTCAGCCCCAGCATTTT.

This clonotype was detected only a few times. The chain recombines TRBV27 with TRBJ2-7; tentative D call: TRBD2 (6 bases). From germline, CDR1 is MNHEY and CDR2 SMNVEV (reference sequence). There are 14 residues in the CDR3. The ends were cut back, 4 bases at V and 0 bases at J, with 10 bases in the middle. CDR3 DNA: TGTGCCAGCAGTTCGGGACTGAGCTCCTACGAGCAGTACTTC. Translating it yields CASSSGLSSYEQYF.

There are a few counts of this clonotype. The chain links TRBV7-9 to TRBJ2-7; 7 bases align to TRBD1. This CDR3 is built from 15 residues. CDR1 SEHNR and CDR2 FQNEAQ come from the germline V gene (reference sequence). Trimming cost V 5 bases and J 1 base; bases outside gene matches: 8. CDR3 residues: CASSGWDRDSYEQYF. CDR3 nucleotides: TGTGCCAGCAGCGGATGGGACAGAGATTCCTACGAGCAGTACTTC.

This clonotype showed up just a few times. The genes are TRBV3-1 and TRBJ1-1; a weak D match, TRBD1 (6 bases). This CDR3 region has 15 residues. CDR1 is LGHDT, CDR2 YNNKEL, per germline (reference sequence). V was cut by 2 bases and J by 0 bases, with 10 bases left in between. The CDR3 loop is CASSQRQGMNTEAFF. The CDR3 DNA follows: TGTGCCAGCAGCCAAAGGCAGGGGATGAACACTGAAGCTTTCTTT.